The entry below gives a single TCR beta chain sequence along with its context. Its antigen specificity is not known. The input lacks base qualities; no much larger clone sits a single base away. Library preparation was by the immunoSEQ multiplex PCR assay. The multiplex PCR relied on a mix of 60 forward primers for TCR Vbeta segments and 13 reverse primers for TCR Jbeta segments. A multiplex PCR assay on genomic DNA amplified the CDR3 region of rearranged TCR beta genes. Amplified TCR beta libraries were sequenced as 87-base-pair reads on the Illumina HiSeq System. The paper's data handling went like this. A later analysis tallied tens of millions of unique TCR beta chains across the 700 or so repertoires, and approximately 12 million of those chains were shared by two or more donors. A nearest-neighbor algorithm error-corrected the raw reads and collapsed the reads into unique sequences, merging closely related sequences to remove PCR and sequencing errors. CDR3 sequences were aligned to IMGT reference sequences to assign V, D and J gene segments. Each retained sequence needed at least a six-nucleotide match to both a V gene segment and a J gene segment. Rearrangements were called productive when the CDR3 lacked stop codons and stayed in frame with V and J; all others were non-productive. CDR3 was defined according to IMGT convention as the region running from the second conserved V-encoded cysteine to the conserved J-encoded phenylalanine. In an earlier analysis of approximately 590 of the donors, sequences lacking an unambiguous match to a single V gene segment were excluded. An earlier analysis of 450 to 650 of the donors called V segments functional above 56.7% productive rearrangements and segregating when the between-donor standard deviation exceeded 5%. A statistical classification framework was built to diagnose cytomegalovirus status from the catalog of TCR beta chain sequences. A later analysis assigned V and J genes by comparing TCR nucleotide sequences with IMGT/GENE-DB human TR gene sequences. A later analysis assigned CDR3 sequences and most-parsimonious VDJ recombination scenarios with the TCRdist pipeline. In a later analysis, each TCR beta chain was defined by its CDR3 amino acid sequence together with its V-gene family, and reads lacking a unique V-gene family were excluded. To address suspected cross-contamination and a sequencing artifact, a later analysis removed approximately 590 highly shared, low-generation-probability nucleotide sequences. In a later analysis, a clonal expansion index for each public chain was calculated from normalized within-repertoire ranks of inferred template counts. Generation probabilities in a later analysis came from a VDJ recombination model fitted to out-of-frame rearrangements, and those results were checked against IGoR. In a later analysis, hypergeometric tests were used to score TCR-TCR, TCR-HLA and TCR-CMV co-occurrence, with a repertoire-size bias correction applied to TCR pairs. In a later analysis, false discovery rates were estimated by permuting HLA or CMV assignments 20 times. In a later analysis, co-occurring TCRs were grouped using DBSCAN, and TCRdist sequence similarity was added for clustering within HLA-allele-positive subsets. For co-occurrence clustering, repertoires with fewer than 30,000 or more than 120,000 public chains were excluded, along with roughly 5 repertoires with anomalous nucleotide sharing. What TCRdb holds here is the immuneACCESS table cut down to in-frame rearrangements. Part of the clones is not present; checked against another copy, under half of the missing clones reflect an unresolved V gene, and the others are unexplained. V and J calls and clone size are copied from that table; D and trimming were computed from the DNA. The sample records some 150,000 clones, 65% to 90% of which are singletons. The top ten hold about 10% of the sample.

The data originate from a study of cytomegalovirus exposure and HLA in healthy donors (dated by TCRdb to 2017 to 2019). Some background on the complete study: An earlier analysis of some 600 of the donors reported 276 Gb of sequence data and some 110 million unique TCR beta sequences obtained from about 200 million T cells. Every repertoire in the discovery cohort had been generated on one and the same sequencing platform. A later genetic analysis used genome-wide SNP genotypes for about three fifths of the 666 donors, treating that subset as a discovery cohort. The study used immunosequencing to profile the T cell repertoires of 600 to 850 subjects and linked those repertoires to cytomegalovirus serostatus. To decide whether each TCR beta V gene segment behaved as functional or pseudogenic, an earlier analysis of fewer than 750 of the donors relied on high-throughput TCR beta sequencing. Typing coverage differed by locus: A, B, C, DRB1 and DQB1 were typed in roughly 620-630 donors, DQA1 in 500 to 550, DPA1 in 600 to 610, and DPB1 in about 450. A later analysis re-examined previously published TCR beta repertoires from more than 600 donors and added high-resolution HLA genotyping to investigate patterns of TCR occurrence. A handful of DR-DQ haplotypes were handled as single units for association and clustering because linkage in the cohort was strong. Rather than drawing on any new phenotypic data, the later analysis identified candidate immune exposures from TCR beta sequences and the way those sequences occurred across donors. Donor age, sex, ethnicity and CMV serostatus were compiled together with the repertoire data. An early release that covered 500 to 800 HLA-typed donors contained about 290 gigabases of sequencing data and tens of millions of unique TCR sequences. The study was designed to test whether signatures of past pathogen exposure could be identified by cataloging public T cell receptors. Among the roughly 430 genotyped donors, roughly 80% belonged to the genetic ancestry cluster associated with self-reported Caucasian donors. Among almost 400 genotyped donors of the cohort, an average of approximately 250,000 unique TCR beta nucleotide sequences were sequenced per donor, roughly 20% of them non-productive. In addition to the first cohort of about 650 subjects, a separate validation cohort of 130 or so different subjects was used. HLA typing included class I and class II loci at four-digit resolution. To predict cytomegalovirus infection status, the study combined high-throughput TCR immunosequencing, statistical association of individual TCRs with disease status, and machine learning.

The investigation overall reported the following: Only TCR beta chains were sequenced in this cohort, and the absence of alpha or paired-chain data limited detectable features. For the cohort, immune exposure information was limited to CMV serostatus. Because some donors lacked HLA typing at each locus, the association tests relied only on the typed subset. In an earlier analysis of around 600 of the donors, most TCR beta V segments were observed in productive rearrangements about 90% or about 30% of the time, broadly matching IMGT annotations. The authors suggested that the approach could potentially be extended to other disease states and immunological phenotypes. Specific HLA alleles were associated with 15,000 to 20,000 TCR beta sequences at a false discovery rate of 0.05 in a later analysis. A later genetic analysis associated a missense DCLRE1C variant with V-gene and J-gene trimming of TCR beta chains, and an independent cohort replicated the association. Approximately 18 rarely observed V segments, including chromosome 9 orphons, were excluded from the earlier analysis of approximately 500 of the donors because counts were too low. Because the 87-base-pair reads could not distinguish some IMGT-functional V segments, including TRBV6-2 and TRBV6-3, those segments were excluded. A later genetic analysis reported fewer N-insertions in productive TCRs among donors in an Asian-associated ancestry cluster than the approximately 700-donor mean. Most TCR sequences were seen in very few donors, while some public TCRs were found in many individuals. Correlated functional status among segregating V segments might be attributable to linkage disequilibrium, but an unknown experimental factor could not be ruled out. Most CMV-associated TCR beta chains appeared to be HLA-restricted in a later analysis, and the HLA associations seemed to be driven largely by CMV exposure. The sequencing pipeline was judged likely to have produced a cluster of highly shared sequence variants as a technical artifact. The study gave a list of 150 to 200 TCR beta chains associated with cytomegalovirus. In a later analysis, HLA-associated TCR beta chains were found to be more clonally expanded and to have lower generation probabilities than equally common non-associated chains. Roughly uniform sequencing depth across donors was assumed in presence/absence analyses, although this assumption may not hold. A later analysis reported that several top co-occurrence clusters appeared linked to parvovirus B19, influenza, CMV and Epstein-Barr virus. In vitro tests confirmed that a few of the cytomegalovirus-associated TCR beta chains recognize cytomegalovirus antigens. In a later analysis, TCR association rates were found to vary across HLA loci, with the most associated TCRs seen for DRB1 alleles and the fewest for HLA-C alleles. A further reported finding was that TCR beta sequences accurately predicted the HLA-A and HLA-B alleles for most subjects in the first cohort. When HLA alleles, especially DR and DQ, strongly co-occurred, attributing TCR associations to individual alleles was difficult. The classifier was reported to diagnose cytomegalovirus status with high specificity and sensitivity in both the original cohort and the validation cohort.

In total, just over 650 healthy bone marrow donors made up the cohort. At the time of sampling, all cohort members were nominally healthy, though unrecorded immune exposures were likely present. The donor tested CMV seropositive, placing the donor among the 250 to 350 seropositive members of the cohort. A peripheral blood sample was collected from each donor, and TCR beta sequencing was performed on peripheral blood mononuclear cells. The Qiagen DNeasy Blood Extraction Kit was used to extract genomic DNA from the blood cell samples. The CDR3 holds 14 amino acids from the cysteine to the phenylalanine. The retained sequence is limited to the CDR3, 42 bases, with the frame set at the first base. Sequences GTSNPN (CDR1) and SVGIG (CDR2) are obtained from the germline V gene (reference sequence). Germline trimming: 6 bases from V, 2 bases from J; junction bases outside gene matches: 7.

Sequencing used PBMCs. This sequence uses TRBV30 and TRBJ1-3; a stretch of 7 junction bases matches TRBD1. The TCR sequence derives from a man aged 50 or older in good health and CMV-seropositive. This receptor carries the CDR3 CACMTGFAGNTIYF. Read as DNA, the sequence is TGTGCCTGCATGACAGGGTTCGCTGGAAACACCATATATTTT.